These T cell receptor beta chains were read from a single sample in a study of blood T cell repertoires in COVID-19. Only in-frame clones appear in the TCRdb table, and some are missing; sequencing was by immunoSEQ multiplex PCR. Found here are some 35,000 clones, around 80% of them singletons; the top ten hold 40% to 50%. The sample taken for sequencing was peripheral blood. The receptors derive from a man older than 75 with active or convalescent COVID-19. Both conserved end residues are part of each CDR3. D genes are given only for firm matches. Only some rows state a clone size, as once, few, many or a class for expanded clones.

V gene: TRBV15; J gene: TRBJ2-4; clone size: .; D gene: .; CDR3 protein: CATSRDYARRDIQYF; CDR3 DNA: TGTGCCACCAGCAGAGATTATGCTAGGAGGGACATTCAGTACTTC
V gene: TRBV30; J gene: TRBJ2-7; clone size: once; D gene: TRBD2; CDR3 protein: CAWRAIGLAAYEQYF; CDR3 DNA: TGTGCCTGGAGAGCGATCGGGCTAGCGGCCTACGAGCAGTACTTC
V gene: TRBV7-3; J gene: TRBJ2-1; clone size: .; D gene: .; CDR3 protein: CASSPGSYNEQFF; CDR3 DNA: TGTGCCAGCAGCCCGGGTAGTTACAATGAGCAGTTCTTC
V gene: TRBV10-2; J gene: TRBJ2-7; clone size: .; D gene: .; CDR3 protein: CASSESSSQDPYEQYF; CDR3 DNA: TGCGCCAGCAGTGAGTCGAGCAGCCAGGATCCCTACGAGCAGTACTTC
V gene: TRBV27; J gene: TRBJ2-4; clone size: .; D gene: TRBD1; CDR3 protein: CARSDRAPLAKNIQYF; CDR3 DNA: TGTGCCAGGTCGGACAGGGCCCCGCTAGCCAAAAACATTCAGTACTTC
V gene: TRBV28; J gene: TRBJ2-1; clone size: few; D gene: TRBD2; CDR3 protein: CASSPAAGLNSYNEQFF; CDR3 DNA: TGTGCCAGCAGTCCGGCCGCGGGACTAAACTCCTACAATGAGCAGTTCTTC
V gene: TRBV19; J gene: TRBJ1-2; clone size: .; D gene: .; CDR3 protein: CASSIGTALLFDGYTF; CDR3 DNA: TGTGCCAGTAGTATAGGGACAGCCCTCCTGTTCGATGGCTACACCTTC
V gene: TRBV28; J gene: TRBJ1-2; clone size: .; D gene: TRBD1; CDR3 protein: CASSPPDRGDGYTF; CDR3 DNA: TGTGCCAGCAGCCCCCCCGACAGGGGGGATGGCTACACCTTC
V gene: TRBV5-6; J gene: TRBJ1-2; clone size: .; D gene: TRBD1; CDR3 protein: CASSPGDRGNDYGYTF; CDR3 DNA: TGTGCCAGCAGCCCGGGGGACAGGGGGAATGACTATGGCTACACCTTC
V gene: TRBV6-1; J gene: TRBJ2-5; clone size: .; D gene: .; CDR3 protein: CASSEYEDQETQYF; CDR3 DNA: TGTGCCAGCAGTGAATACGAGGACCAAGAGACCCAGTACTTC
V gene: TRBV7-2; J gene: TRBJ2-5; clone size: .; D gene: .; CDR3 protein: CASSLVEVAVETQYF; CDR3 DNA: TGTGCCAGCAGCTTAGTGGAGGTAGCAGTGGAGACCCAGTACTTC
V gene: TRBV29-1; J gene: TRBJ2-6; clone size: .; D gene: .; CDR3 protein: CSVEERQDYSGANVLTF; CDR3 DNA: TGCAGCGTTGAAGAAAGGCAGGATTACTCTGGGGCCAACGTCCTGACTTTC
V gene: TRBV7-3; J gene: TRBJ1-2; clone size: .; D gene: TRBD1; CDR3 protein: CASSQGTGGYTF; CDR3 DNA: TGTGCCAGCAGCCAGGGGACAGGGGGCTACACCTTC
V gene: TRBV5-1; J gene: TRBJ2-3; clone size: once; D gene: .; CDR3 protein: CASSITSNPTDTQYF; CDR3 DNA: TGCGCCAGCAGCATTACTAGTAACCCCACAGATACGCAGTATTTT
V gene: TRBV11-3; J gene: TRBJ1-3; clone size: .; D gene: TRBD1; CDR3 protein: CASSPGTGYGNTIYF; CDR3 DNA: TGTGCCAGCAGCCCCGGGACAGGGTATGGAAACACCATATATTTT
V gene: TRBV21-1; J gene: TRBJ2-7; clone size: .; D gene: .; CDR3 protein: CASRLPISRRVPWLEQYF; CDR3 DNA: TGTGCCAGCAGACTCCCAATCTCCCGCAGGGTTCCTTGGCTCGAGCAGTACTTC
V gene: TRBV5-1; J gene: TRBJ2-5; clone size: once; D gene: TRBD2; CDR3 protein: CASSLARPSGQETQYF; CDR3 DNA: TGCGCCAGCAGCTTGGCGAGGCCTAGCGGACAAGAGACCCAGTACTTC
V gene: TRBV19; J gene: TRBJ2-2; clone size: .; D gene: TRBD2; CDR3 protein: CASLKRGAYTGELFF; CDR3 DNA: TGTGCCAGTCTCAAGCGGGGGGCTTATACCGGGGAGCTGTTTTTT
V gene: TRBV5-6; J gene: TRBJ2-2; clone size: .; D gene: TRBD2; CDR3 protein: CASSIPGLAGVNTGELFF; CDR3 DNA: TGTGCCAGCAGCATCCCGGGACTAGCGGGAGTAAACACCGGGGAGCTGTTTTTT
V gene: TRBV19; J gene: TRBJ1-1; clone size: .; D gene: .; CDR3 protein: CASSSLTPREAFF; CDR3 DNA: TGTGCCAGTAGTTCTTTGACACCCCGAGAAGCTTTCTTT
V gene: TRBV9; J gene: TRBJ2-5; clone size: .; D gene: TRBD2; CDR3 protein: CASSLGTSGLQETQYF; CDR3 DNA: TGTGCCAGCAGCTTGGGGACTAGCGGGCTACAAGAGACCCAGTACTTC
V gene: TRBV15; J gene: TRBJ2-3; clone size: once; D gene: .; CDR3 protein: CATSRDWAGPSTDTQYF; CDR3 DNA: TGTGCCACCAGCAGAGATTGGGCGGGCCCTAGCACAGATACGCAGTATTTT
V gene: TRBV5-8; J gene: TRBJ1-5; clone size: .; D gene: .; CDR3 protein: CASSLGLSQPQHF; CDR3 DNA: TGTGCCAGCAGCTTAGGACTCAGTCAGCCCCAGCATTTT
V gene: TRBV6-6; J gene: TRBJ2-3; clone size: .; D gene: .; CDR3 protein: CASSYDAGKDTQYF; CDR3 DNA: TGTGCCAGCAGTTACGATGCAGGGAAGGATACGCAGTATTTT
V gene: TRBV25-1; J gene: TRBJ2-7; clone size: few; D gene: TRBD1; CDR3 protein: CASSDRQGALNEQYF; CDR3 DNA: TGTGCCAGCAGTGACCGGCAGGGGGCTCTAAACGAGCAGTACTTC
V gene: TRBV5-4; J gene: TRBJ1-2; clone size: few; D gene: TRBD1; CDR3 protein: CASSLEDRGNYGYTF; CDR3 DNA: TGTGCCAGCAGCTTGGAGGACAGGGGGAACTATGGCTACACCTTC
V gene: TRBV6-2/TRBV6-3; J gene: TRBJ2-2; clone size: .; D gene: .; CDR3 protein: CASSYGGVNTGELFF; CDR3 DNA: TGTGCCAGCAGTTATGGTGGAGTGAACACCGGGGAGCTGTTTTTT
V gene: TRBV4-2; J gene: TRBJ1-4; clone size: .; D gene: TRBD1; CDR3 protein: CASSQAWGTGALINEKLFF; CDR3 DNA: TGTGCCAGCAGCCAAGCCTGGGGGACAGGGGCGCTTATTAATGAAAAACTGTTTTTT
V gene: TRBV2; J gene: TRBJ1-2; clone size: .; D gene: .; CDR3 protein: CASRIAVSGYGYTF; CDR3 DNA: TGTGCCAGCAGAATTGCTGTGTCGGGCTATGGCTACACCTTC
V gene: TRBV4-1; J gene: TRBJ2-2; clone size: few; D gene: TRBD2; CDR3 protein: CASSQDWGLAGNTGELFF; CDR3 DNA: TGCGCCAGCAGCCAAGATTGGGGACTAGCGGGAAACACCGGGGAGCTGTTTTTT
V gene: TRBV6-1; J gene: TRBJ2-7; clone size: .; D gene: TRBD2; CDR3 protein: CASSEGSGRAGYEQYF; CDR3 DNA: TGTGCCAGCAGTGAGGGGAGCGGGAGGGCCGGTTACGAGCAGTACTTC
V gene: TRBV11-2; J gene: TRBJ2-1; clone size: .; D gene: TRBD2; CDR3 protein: CASSPRTSGFGEQFF; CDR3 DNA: TGTGCCAGCAGCCCCAGGACTAGCGGCTTCGGTGAGCAGTTCTTC
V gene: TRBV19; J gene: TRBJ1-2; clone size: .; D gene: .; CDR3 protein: CASSIQGQTYGYTF; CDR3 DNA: TGTGCCAGTAGTATCCAGGGACAAACTTATGGCTACACCTTC
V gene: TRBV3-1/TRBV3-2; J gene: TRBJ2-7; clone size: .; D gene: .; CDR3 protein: CASSPWTEYDEQYF; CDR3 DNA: TGTGCCAGCAGCCCTTGGACAGAATACGACGAGCAGTACTTC
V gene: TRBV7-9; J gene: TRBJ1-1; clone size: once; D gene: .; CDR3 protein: CASSFGGASEAFF; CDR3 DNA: TGTGCCAGCAGCTTCGGGGGGGCCAGTGAAGCTTTCTTT
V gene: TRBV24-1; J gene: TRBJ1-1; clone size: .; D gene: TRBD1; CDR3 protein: CATSSSGGMNTEAFF; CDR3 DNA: TGTGCCACCAGTTCGTCAGGGGGCATGAACACTGAAGCTTTCTTT
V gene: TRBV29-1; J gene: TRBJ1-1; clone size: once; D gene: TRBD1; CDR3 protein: CSVGTGQGTEAFF; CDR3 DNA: TGCAGCGTCGGGACAGGCCAAGGGACTGAAGCTTTCTTT
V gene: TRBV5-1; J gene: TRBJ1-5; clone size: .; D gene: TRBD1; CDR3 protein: CASSLEGGTGNQPQHF; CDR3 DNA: TGCGCCAGCAGCTTGGAAGGTGGGACAGGCAATCAGCCCCAGCATTTT
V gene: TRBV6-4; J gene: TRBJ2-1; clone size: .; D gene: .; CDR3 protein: CASSVLPSQTGEQFF; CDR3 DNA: TGTGCCAGCAGCGTACTTCCCAGTCAGACTGGTGAGCAGTTCTTC
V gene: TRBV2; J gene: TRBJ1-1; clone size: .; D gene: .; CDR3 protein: CASSESGGTEAFF; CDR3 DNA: TGTGCCAGCAGTGAATCGGGAGGAACTGAAGCTTTCTTT
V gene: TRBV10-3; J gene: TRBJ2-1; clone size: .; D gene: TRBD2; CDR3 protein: CAISDPSGRIDEQFF; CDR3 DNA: TGTGCCATCAGTGACCCCAGCGGGAGGATCGATGAGCAGTTCTTC
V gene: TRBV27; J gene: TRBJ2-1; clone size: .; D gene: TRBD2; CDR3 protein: CASNPASGYNEQFF; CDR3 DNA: TGTGCCAGCAACCCGGCTAGCGGTTACAATGAGCAGTTCTTC
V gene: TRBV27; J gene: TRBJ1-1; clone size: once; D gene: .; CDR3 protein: CASSPTASTEAFF; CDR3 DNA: TGTGCCAGCAGTCCCACCGCGAGCACTGAAGCTTTCTTT
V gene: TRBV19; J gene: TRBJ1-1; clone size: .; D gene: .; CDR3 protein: CASRPGQTWNTEAFF; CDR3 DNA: TGTGCCAGTAGGCCGGGACAAACCTGGAACACTGAAGCTTTCTTT
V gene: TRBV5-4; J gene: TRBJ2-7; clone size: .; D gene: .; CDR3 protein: CASSLAGSYEQYF; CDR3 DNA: TGTGCCAGCAGCCTCGCCGGCTCCTACGAGCAGTACTTC
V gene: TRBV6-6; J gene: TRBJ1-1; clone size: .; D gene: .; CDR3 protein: CASSYSSTVEAFF; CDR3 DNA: TGTGCCAGCAGTTACTCGAGTACAGTCGAAGCTTTCTTT
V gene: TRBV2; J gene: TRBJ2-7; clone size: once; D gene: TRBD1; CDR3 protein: CASSPNNQGAKQYF; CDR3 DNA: TGTGCCAGCAGTCCGAACAACCAGGGGGCTAAACAGTACTTC
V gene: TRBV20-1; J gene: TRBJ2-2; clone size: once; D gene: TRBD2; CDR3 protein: CSASSGLAGGGGGELFF; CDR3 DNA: TGCAGTGCTAGTTCGGGACTAGCGGGCGGAGGGGGCGGGGAGCTGTTTTTT
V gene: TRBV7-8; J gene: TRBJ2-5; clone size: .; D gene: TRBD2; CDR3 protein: CASSLGRAPETQYF; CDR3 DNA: TGTGCCAGCAGCCTAGGGAGGGCCCCAGAGACCCAGTACTTC
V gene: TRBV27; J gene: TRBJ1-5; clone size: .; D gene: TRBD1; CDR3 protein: CASSLSNIQGANQPQHF; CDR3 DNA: TGTGCCAGCAGTTTATCCAACATACAGGGGGCGAATCAGCCCCAGCATTTT
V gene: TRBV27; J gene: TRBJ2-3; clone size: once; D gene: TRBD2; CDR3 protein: CASSLTSGTGGTQYF; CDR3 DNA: TGTGCCAGCAGTCTGACTAGCGGGACGGGGGGCACGCAGTATTTT
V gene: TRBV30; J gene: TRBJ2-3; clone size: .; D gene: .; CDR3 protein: CAWSVDRGYSDTQYF; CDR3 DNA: TGTGCCTGGAGTGTAGATCGGGGGTACAGTGATACGCAGTATTTT
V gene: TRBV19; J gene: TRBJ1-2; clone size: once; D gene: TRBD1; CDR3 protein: CASSMGGPGGEGYTF; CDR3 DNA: TGTGCCAGTAGTATGGGGGGGCCAGGGGGCGAAGGCTACACCTTC
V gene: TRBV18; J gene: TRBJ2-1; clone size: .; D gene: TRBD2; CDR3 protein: CASSLAGGNNEQFF; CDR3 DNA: TGTGCCAGCTCACTAGCGGGAGGGAACAATGAGCAGTTCTTC
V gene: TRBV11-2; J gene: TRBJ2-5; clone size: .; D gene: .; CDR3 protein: CASSLVIGGGETQYF; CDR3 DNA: TGTGCCAGCAGCTTAGTCATCGGCGGAGGGGAGACCCAGTACTTC
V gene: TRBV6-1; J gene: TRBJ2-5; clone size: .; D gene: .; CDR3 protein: CASSEGRSGGTETQYF; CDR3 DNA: TGTGCCAGCAGTGAAGGACGGAGCGGCGGTACGGAGACCCAGTACTTC
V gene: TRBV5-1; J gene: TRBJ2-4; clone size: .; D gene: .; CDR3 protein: CASRLNVAKNIQYF; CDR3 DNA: TGCGCCAGCAGGTTAAATGTAGCCAAAAACATTCAGTACTTC
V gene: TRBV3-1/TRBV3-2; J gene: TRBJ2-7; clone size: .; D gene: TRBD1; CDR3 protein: CASSQGAGTGAYEQYF; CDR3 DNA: TGTGCCAGCAGCCAAGGGGCCGGGACAGGTGCCTACGAGCAGTACTTC
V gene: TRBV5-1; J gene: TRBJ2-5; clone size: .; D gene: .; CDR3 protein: CASSPPGAEETQYF; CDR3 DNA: TGCGCCAGCAGCCCACCTGGGGCGGAAGAGACCCAGTACTTC
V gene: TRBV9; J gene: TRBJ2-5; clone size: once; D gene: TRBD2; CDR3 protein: CASSVGLAGTNFQETQYF; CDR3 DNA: TGTGCCAGCAGCGTAGGACTAGCGGGTACCAACTTCCAAGAGACCCAGTACTTC